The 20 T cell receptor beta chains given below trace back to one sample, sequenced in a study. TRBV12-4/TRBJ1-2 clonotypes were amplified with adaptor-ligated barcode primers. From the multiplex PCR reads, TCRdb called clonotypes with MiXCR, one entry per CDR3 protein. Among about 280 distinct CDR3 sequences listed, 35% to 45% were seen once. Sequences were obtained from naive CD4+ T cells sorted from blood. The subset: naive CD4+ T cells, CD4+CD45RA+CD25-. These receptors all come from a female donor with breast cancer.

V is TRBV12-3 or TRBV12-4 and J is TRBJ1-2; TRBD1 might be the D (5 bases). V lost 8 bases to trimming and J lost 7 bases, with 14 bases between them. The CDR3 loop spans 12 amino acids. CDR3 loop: CASEGNMRGYTF. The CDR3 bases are TGTGCCAGCGAGGGGAATATGCGTGGCTACACCTTC.

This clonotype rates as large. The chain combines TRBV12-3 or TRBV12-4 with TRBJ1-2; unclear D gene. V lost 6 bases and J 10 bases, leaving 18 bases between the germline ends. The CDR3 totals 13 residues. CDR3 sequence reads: CASSYRADSNYTF. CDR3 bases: TGTGCCAGCAGCTACCGGGCCGATTCCAACTACACCTTC.

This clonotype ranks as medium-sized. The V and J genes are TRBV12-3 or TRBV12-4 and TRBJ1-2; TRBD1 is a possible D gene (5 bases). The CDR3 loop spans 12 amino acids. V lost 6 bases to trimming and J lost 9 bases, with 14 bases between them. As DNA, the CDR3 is TGTGCCAGCAGCCACAGGAGGCCGAGCTACACCTTC. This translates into CASSHRRPSYTF.

The CDR3 coding sequence is TGTGCCAGCAGCCCCATCCAAGGACAGGGCCGCGGCTACACCTTC. Its translation: CASSPIQGQGRGYTF. This chain uses TRBV12-3 or TRBV12-4 with TRBJ1-2; TRBD1 aligns across 8 bases. Unmatched junction bases numbered 14, after V lost 6 bases and J lost 8 bases. The CDR3 sequence is 15 residues long.

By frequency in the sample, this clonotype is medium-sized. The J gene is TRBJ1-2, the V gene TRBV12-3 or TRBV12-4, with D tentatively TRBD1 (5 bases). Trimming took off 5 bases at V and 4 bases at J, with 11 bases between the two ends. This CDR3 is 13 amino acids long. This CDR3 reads CASSPRQTYGYTF. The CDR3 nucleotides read TGTGCCAGCAGTCCGCGACAGACCTATGGCTACACCTTC.

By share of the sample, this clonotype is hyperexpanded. The DNA of the CDR3 is TGTGCCAGTGGGCGGCAGGGCAGTGGCTACACCTTC. Translating gives CASGRQGSGYTF. The J gene is TRBJ1-2, the V gene TRBV12-3 or TRBV12-4; TRBD1 is a possible D gene (5 bases). V gave up 9 bases and J gave up 7 bases, with 15 bases separating them. The CDR3 is 12 amino acids.

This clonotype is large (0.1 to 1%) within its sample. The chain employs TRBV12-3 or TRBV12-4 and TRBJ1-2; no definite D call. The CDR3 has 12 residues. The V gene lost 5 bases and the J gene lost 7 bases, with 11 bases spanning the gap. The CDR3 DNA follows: TGTGCCAGCAGTATCGGAGGTGCTGGCTACACCTTC. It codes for CASSIGGAGYTF.

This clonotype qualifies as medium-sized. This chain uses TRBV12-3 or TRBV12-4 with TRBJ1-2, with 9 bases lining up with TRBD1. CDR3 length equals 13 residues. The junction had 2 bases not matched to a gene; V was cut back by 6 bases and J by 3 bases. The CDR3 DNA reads TGTGCCAGCAGCCGGACAGGGGACTATGGCTACACCTTC. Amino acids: CASSRTGDYGYTF.

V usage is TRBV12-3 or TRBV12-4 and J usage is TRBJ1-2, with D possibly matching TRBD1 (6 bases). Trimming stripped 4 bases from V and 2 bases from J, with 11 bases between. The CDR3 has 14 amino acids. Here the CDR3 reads CASSYRALNYGYTF. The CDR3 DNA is TGTGCCAGCAGTTACAGGGCGCTAAACTATGGCTACACCTTC.

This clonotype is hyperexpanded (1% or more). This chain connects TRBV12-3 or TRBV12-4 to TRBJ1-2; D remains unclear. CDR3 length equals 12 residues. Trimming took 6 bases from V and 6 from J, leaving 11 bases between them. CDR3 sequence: CASRTGPNGYTF. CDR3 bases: TGTGCCAGCAGGACCGGGCCGAATGGCTACACCTTC.

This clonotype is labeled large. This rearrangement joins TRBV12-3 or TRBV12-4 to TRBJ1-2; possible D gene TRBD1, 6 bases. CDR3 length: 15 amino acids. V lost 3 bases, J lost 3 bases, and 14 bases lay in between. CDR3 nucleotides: TGTGCCAGCAGTTTGTCGGGCAGGGGAGACTATGGCTACACCTTC. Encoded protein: CASSLSGRGDYGYTF.

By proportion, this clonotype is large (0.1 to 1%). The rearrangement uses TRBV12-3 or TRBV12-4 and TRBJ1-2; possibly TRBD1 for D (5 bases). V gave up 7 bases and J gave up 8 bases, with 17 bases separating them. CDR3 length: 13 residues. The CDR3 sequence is CASKRDGSFGYTF. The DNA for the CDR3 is TGTGCCAGCAAGCGGGACGGATCTTTCGGCTACACCTTC.

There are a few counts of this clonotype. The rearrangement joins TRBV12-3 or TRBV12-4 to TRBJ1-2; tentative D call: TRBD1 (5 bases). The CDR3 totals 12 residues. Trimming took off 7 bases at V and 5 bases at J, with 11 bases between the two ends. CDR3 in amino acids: CASKQGGYGYTF. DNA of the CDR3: TGTGCCAGCAAGCAGGGAGGTTATGGCTACACCTTC.

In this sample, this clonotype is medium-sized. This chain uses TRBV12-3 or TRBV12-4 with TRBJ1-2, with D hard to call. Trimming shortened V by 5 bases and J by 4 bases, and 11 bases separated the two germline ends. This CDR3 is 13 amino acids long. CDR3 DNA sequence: TGTGCCAGCAGTCCGGGGAATGGCTATGGCTACACCTTC. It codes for CASSPGNGYGYTF.

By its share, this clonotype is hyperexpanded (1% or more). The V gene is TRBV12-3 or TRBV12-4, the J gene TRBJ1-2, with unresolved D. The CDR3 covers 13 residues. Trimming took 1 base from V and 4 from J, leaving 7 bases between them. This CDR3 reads CASSLETLYGYTF. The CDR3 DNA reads TGTGCCAGCAGTTTAGAGACACTCTATGGCTACACCTTC.

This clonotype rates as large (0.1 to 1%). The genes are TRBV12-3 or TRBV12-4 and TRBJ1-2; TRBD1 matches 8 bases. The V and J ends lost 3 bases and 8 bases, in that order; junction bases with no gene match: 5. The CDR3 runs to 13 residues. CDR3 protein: CASSFGQGRGYTF. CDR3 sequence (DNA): TGTGCCAGCAGTTTCGGACAGGGAAGAGGCTACACCTTC.

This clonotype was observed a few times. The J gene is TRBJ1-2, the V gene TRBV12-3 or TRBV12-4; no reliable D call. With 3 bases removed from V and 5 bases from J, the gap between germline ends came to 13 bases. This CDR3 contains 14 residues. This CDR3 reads CASSFTPPGYGYTF. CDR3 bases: TGTGCCAGCAGTTTTACTCCGCCTGGGTATGGCTACACCTTC.

The CDR3 DNA reads as TGTGCCAGCAGTCTGAGCCCGGGCTATGGCTACACCTTC. Encoded protein: CASSLSPGYGYTF. This sequence joins TRBV12-3 or TRBV12-4 and TRBJ1-2; D uncertain. The CDR3 is made up of 13 amino acids. V was pared by 5 bases and J by 4 bases, with 11 bases between.

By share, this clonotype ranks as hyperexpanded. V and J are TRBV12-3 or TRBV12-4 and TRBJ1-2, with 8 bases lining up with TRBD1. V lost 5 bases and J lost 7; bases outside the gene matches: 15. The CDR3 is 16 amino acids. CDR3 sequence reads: CASSNRRTGSIGGYTF. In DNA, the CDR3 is TGTGCCAGCAGTAATCGTCGGACAGGGAGTATCGGTGGCTACACCTTC.

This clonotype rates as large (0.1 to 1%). The CDR3, as DNA: TGTGCCAGCACAACCGCAGGGAAGGGTTCTTATGGCTACACCTTC. Residues: CASTTAGKGSYGYTF. The V gene is TRBV12-3 or TRBV12-4, the J gene TRBJ1-2; TRBD1 is a possible D gene (5 bases). Trimming removed 7 bases at V and 5 bases at J, with 20 bases between. CDR3 length: 15 amino acids.